These T cell receptor beta chains were read from a single sample in a study of cytomegalovirus exposure and HLA in healthy donors. Only in-frame clones appear in the TCRdb table, and some are missing; sequencing was by immunoSEQ multiplex PCR. This sample has about 98,000 clones, with about 90% found just once. The specimen sequenced was PBMCs. All receptors come from a man younger than 30 in good health and CMV-seropositive. CDR3s include the opening cysteine and the closing phenylalanine or tryptophan. The D gene is left open where the match is weak. Part of the rows lack a size; the others show once, few, many or a class for expanded clones.

V	size	J	D	DNA	CDR3
TRBV2	.	TRBJ2-1	TRBD2	TGTGCCAGCGGGGGGGAGACTAGCGGGAGGGGGAATGAGCAGTTCTTC	CASGGETSGRGNEQFF
TRBV27	.	TRBJ1-4	.	TGTGCCAGCAGTTCCAGGCCTGACGGTAATGAAAAACTGTTTTTT	CASSSRPDGNEKLFF
TRBV7-9	.	TRBJ2-1	.	TGTGCCAGCCGAGCGGCCCCAAGCTCCTACAATGAGCAGTTCTTC	CASRAAPSSYNEQFF
TRBV29-1	.	TRBJ2-7	TRBD1	TGCAGCGTTGGTGTTTTTTCGATAAAGACAGGGTCCTACGAGCAGTACTTC	CSVGVFSIKTGSYEQYF
TRBV4-3	.	TRBJ2-2	TRBD2	TGCGCCAGCAGCCAAGAGGGCGGTAGCGGGAGTACCGGGGAGCTGTTTTTT	CASSQEGGSGSTGELFF
TRBV7-2	.	TRBJ2-7	TRBD2	TGTGCCAGCAGCTCGAGCGGGGGGCCAAACTACGAGCAGTACTTC	CASSSSGGPNYEQYF
TRBV11-3	.	TRBJ2-1	TRBD1	TGTGCCAGCAGCCAAAGTCCCGGGACAGGGGGAGGGCAGTTCTTC	CASSQSPGTGGGQFF
TRBV4-3	.	TRBJ1-1	.	TGCGCCAGCAGCCATAATTTTTACAGCAACACTGAAGCTTTCTTT	CASSHNFYSNTEAFF
TRBV19	.	TRBJ1-5	TRBD1	TGTGCCAGTAGACGGGACAGGGGATTAGGCAATCAGCCCCAGCATTTT	CASRRDRGLGNQPQHF
TRBV25-1	.	TRBJ1-2	TRBD1	TGTGCCAGCAGTGCCCGGACAGGGGGAGGCTACACCTTC	CASSARTGGGYTF
TRBV7-9	.	TRBJ1-1	.	TGTGCCAGCAGCGACTATGACCGGGTTGCGACTGAAGCTTTCTTT	CASSDYDRVATEAFF
TRBV7-2	.	TRBJ2-5	TRBD2	TGTGCCAGCAGCTCCGCGGGAGGGAAGACCCAGTACTTC	CASSSAGGKTQYF
TRBV5-1	.	TRBJ2-3	.	TGCGCCAGCAGCTTCAGTGGGGCGCCAACCACAGATACGCAGTATTTT	CASSFSGAPTTDTQYF
TRBV7-3	.	TRBJ2-5	TRBD2	TGTGCCAGCAGCTTAGGGGTAGCGGGAGGAGCAGAGACCCAGTACTTC	CASSLGVAGGAETQYF
TRBV11-2	.	TRBJ1-6	.	TGTGCCAGCAGCTTAGTTCGGGTCACCTATAATTCACCCCTCCACTTT	CASSLVRVTYNSPLHF
TRBV5-6	.	TRBJ1-2	TRBD1	TGTGCCAGCAGGGAGGGCGGCAGGGGGCTTAGCTACACCTTC	CASREGGRGLSYTF
TRBV10-3	.	TRBJ2-7	.	TGTGCCATCAGTGACCTGGAGTTCTACGAGCAGTACTTC	CAISDLEFYEQYF
TRBV5-1	.	TRBJ1-2	.	TGCGCCAGCAGCGAAACAAAAACAGGGAACTATGGCTACACCTTC	CASSETKTGNYGYTF
TRBV19	.	TRBJ1-4	.	TGTGCCAGTTCGGGACTGGAGGGTGAAAAACTGTTTTTT	CASSGLEGEKLFF
TRBV6-4	.	TRBJ1-2	TRBD1	TGTGCCAGCAGCATGGACAGGGGAAGCTATGGCTACACCTTC	CASSMDRGSYGYTF
TRBV4-1	.	TRBJ1-5	TRBD1	TGCGCCAGCAGCACGGGACAGCAGCTTTTTCCCCAGCATTTT	CASSTGQQLFPQHF
TRBV5-1	.	TRBJ2-7	.	TGCGCCAGCAGCTTGGGGGGGGTCGACTACGAGCAGTACTTC	CASSLGGVDYEQYF
TRBV7-9	.	TRBJ2-7	.	TGTGCCAGCAGCACCCTTGTGGCGGGAAAGGGGTACGAGCAGTACTTC	CASSTLVAGKGYEQYF
TRBV4-2	.	TRBJ2-7	.	TGTGCCAGCAGCCAGAACACGGGGGGCTCTACCTACGAGCAGTACTTC	CASSQNTGGSTYEQYF
TRBV9	.	TRBJ1-1	.	TGTGCCAGCAGCGTAGGAGAGGGATCGTACACTGAAGCTTTCTTT	CASSVGEGSYTEAFF
TRBV10-2	.	TRBJ1-1	.	TGCGCCAGCTCCCGCGGGGGGGGGCTGGTAGAAGCTTTCTTT	CASSRGGGLVEAFF
TRBV13	.	TRBJ2-2	.	TGTGCCAGCAGCTTTCGGGCGGGCGGAACCGGGGAGCTGTTTTTT	CASSFRAGGTGELFF
TRBV15	.	TRBJ1-3	.	TGTGCCACCAGCCCACAACTGGGACAAGCTGCCCTATTTAGCTCTGGAAACACCATATATTTT	CATSPQLGQAALFSSGNTIYF
TRBV6-5	.	TRBJ1-1	TRBD1	TGTGCCAGCAGACGGACAGGACCAGGCTCCGAAGCTTTCTTT	CASRRTGPGSEAFF
TRBV5-6	few	TRBJ1-5	.	TGTGCCAGCAGCGTTGGAGGGCCAAGGACCGATCAGCCCCAGCATTTT	CASSVGGPRTDQPQHF
TRBV2	.	TRBJ2-2	.	TGTGCCAGCAGTGAGTGGGGGCCCGGGGAGCTGTTTTTT	CASSEWGPGELFF
TRBV5-1	once	TRBJ2-1	TRBD2	TGCGCCAGCAGCTTTCAACTAGCGGGAGATGATGAGCAGTTCTTC	CASSFQLAGDDEQFF
TRBV5-6	.	TRBJ2-7	TRBD2	TGTGCCAGCAGCTTCATACTAGCGAGCTCCTACGAGCAGTACTTC	CASSFILASSYEQYF
TRBV27	.	TRBJ1-5	.	TGTGCCAGCGGAGCTGGTTTTCAGCCCCAGCATTTT	CASGAGFQPQHF
TRBV2	.	TRBJ1-2	TRBD1	TGTGCCAGCAGAGATGGACAGGGGAATGGCTACACCTTC	CASRDGQGNGYTF
TRBV9	.	TRBJ2-7	TRBD1	TGTGCCAGCAGCGTAGGACAGGGGGCGTTCTACGAGCAGTACTTC	CASSVGQGAFYEQYF
TRBV28	.	TRBJ2-1	.	TGTGCCAGCAGTTTAGTTTCTTATGAGCAGTTCTTC	CASSLVSYEQFF
TRBV18	.	TRBJ1-1	.	TGTGCCAGCTCACCGACAGGTAACACTGAAGCTTTCTTT	CASSPTGNTEAFF
TRBV28	.	TRBJ2-1	TRBD2	TGTGCCAGCAGGGGGGGAGGGCGGGAGTACAATGAGCAGTTCTTC	CASRGGGREYNEQFF
TRBV7-9	.	TRBJ1-2	.	TGTGCCAGCAGCTTAGTCTTGGGAGGTGAAGGCTACACCTTC	CASSLVLGGEGYTF
TRBV29-1	.	TRBJ1-4	.	TGCAGCGTTGAAGATCCGAGAGCACTTAATGAAAAACTGTTTTTT	CSVEDPRALNEKLFF
TRBV4-3	.	TRBJ2-5	.	TGCGCCAGCAGCCAAGATACTAACAAAGAGACCCAGTACTTC	CASSQDTNKETQYF
TRBV9	.	TRBJ2-4	.	TGTGCCAGCAGCGTACTGGGGGCCGCGGGAAACATTCAGTACTTC	CASSVLGAAGNIQYF
TRBV7-9	.	TRBJ2-7	.	TGTGCCAGCAGCGCAACTAGTCTGGCGTTCCACGAGCAGTACTTC	CASSATSLAFHEQYF
TRBV5-4	once	TRBJ2-1	.	TGTGCCAGCAGCTTGGACCAGGGCGTGGGGAATGAGCAGTTCTTC	CASSLDQGVGNEQFF
TRBV11-1	few	TRBJ2-7	.	TGTGCCAGCAGCTTAGGCCAGGGGAACGAGCAGTACTTC	CASSLGQGNEQYF
TRBV5-6	.	TRBJ1-2	.	TGTGCCAGCAGCCTACCTTTAGGGGCCGACTATGGCTACACCTTC	CASSLPLGADYGYTF
TRBV15	.	TRBJ2-7	TRBD2	TGTGCCACCAGCGAGGGACTAGCGGGAGACGAGCAGTACTTC	CATSEGLAGDEQYF
TRBV6-5	.	TRBJ2-3	TRBD2	TGTGCCAGCAGTTACTCACGACTAGCGGGCACAGATACGCAGTATTTT	CASSYSRLAGTDTQYF
TRBV4-3	.	TRBJ2-2	.	TGCGCCAGCAGCCAAAATTACCGCCACTTAAACACCGGGGAGCTGTTTTTT	CASSQNYRHLNTGELFF
TRBV4-3	.	TRBJ2-6	TRBD1	TGCGCCAGCAGCCAAGAACAGGGGAAAGGGGCCAACGTCCTGACTTTC	CASSQEQGKGANVLTF
TRBV6-5	.	TRBJ1-1	TRBD1	TGTGCCAGCAGGGACGGGACAGCTATAAACACTGAAGCTTTCTTT	CASRDGTAINTEAFF
TRBV2	once	TRBJ1-5	TRBD1	TGTGCCAGCAGAACAAACAGGGGGATGGAGCCCCAGCATTTT	CASRTNRGMEPQHF
TRBV27	.	TRBJ1-2	.	TGTGCCAGCAGTTCCGTGACTTCGGGCTACACCTTC	CASSSVTSGYTF
TRBV10-3	.	TRBJ2-3	TRBD2	TGTGCCCTCGACAGCGGGACTAGCACAGATACGCAGTATTTT	CALDSGTSTDTQYF
TRBV14	.	TRBJ1-2	TRBD1	TGTGCCAGCAGCCTTCTGCAGACAGGGACTAACTATGGCTACACCTTC	CASSLLQTGTNYGYTF
TRBV7-2	few	TRBJ2-1	TRBD1	TGTGCCAGCAGCTTATCACAGGGGGGCAATGAGCAGTTCTTC	CASSLSQGGNEQFF